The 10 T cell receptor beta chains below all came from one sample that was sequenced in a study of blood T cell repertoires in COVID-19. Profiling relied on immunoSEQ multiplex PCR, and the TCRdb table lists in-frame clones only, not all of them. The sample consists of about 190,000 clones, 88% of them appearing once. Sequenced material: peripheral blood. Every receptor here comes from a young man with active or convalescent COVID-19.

This CDR3 reads CALRTGRATDTQYF. The CDR3 DNA sequence: TGTGCCCTCCGGACAGGGAGGGCCACAGATACGCAGTATTTT. The chain couples TRBV30 to TRBJ2-3; D possibly corresponds to TRBD1 (8 bases). This CDR3 contains 14 residues. Per germline, CDR1 GTSNPN and CDR2 SVGIG (reference sequence). Trimming shortened V by 8 bases and J by 2 bases, and 17 bases separated the two germline ends.

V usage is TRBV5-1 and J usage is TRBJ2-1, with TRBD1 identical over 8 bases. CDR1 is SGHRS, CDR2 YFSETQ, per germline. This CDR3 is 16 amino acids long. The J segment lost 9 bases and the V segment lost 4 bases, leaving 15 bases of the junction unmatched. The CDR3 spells CASSGGQGGGLGEQFF. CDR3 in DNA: TGCGCCAGCAGCGGAGGACAGGGTGGAGGCTTGGGTGAGCAGTTCTTC.

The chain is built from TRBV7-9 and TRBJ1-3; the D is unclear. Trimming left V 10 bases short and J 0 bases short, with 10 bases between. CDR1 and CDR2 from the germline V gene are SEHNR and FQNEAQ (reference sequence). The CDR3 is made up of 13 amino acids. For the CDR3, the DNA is TGTGCCACCCCCGGGAGCTCTGGAAACACCATATATTTT. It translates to CATPGSSGNTIYF.

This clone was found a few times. CDR3 sequence reads: CASSLKAGSTDTQYF. In DNA, the CDR3 is TGTGCCAGCAGCTTGAAGGCAGGAAGCACAGATACGCAGTATTTT. This chain joins TRBV5-4 and TRBJ2-3; D unresolved. Per the germline V gene, CDR1 is SGHNT and CDR2 is YYREEE (reference sequence). V was shortened by 1 base and J by 0 bases, with 9 bases between the two germline ends. There are 15 residues in the CDR3. Supplemented by reference TRBV5-4 and TRBJ2-3, the full variable domain reads ETGVTQSPTHLIKTRGQQVTLRCSSQSGHNTVSWYQQALGQGPQFIFQYYREEENGRGNFPPRFSGLQFPNYSSELNVNALELDDSALYLCASSLKAGSTDTQYFGPGTRLTVL.

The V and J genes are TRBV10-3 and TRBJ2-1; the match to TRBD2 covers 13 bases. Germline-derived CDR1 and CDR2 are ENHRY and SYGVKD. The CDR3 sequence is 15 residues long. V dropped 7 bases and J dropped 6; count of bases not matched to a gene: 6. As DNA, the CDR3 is TGTGCCATCACCCAACTAGCGGGGGGGCTCAATGAGCAGTTCTTC. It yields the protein CAITQLAGGLNEQFF.

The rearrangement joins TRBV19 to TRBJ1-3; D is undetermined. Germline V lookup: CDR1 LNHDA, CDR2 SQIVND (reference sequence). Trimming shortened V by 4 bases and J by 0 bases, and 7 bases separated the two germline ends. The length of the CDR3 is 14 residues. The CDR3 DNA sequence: TGTGCCAGTAGTACACAGACCTCTGGAAACACCATATATTTT. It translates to CASSTQTSGNTIYF.

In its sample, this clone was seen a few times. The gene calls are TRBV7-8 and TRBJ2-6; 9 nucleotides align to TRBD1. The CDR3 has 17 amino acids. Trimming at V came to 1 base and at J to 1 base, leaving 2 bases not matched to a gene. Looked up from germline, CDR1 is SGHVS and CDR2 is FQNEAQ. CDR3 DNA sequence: TGTGCCAGCAGCTTAGTAGACAGGGGGTCTGGGGCCAACGTCCTGACTTTC. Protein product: CASSLVDRGSGANVLTF. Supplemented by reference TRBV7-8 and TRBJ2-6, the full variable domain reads GAGVSQSPRYKVAKRGQDVALRCDPISGHVSLFWYQQALGQGPEFLTYFQNEAQLDKSGLPSDRFFAERPEGSVSTLKIQRTQQEDSAVYLCASSLVDRGSGANVLTFGAGSRLTVL.

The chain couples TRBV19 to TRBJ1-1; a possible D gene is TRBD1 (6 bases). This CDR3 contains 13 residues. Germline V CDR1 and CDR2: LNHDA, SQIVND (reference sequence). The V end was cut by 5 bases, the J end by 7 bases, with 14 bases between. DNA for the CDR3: TGTGCCAGTAGTCGGTACAGGGCCGGTGAAGCTTTCTTT. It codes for CASSRYRAGEAFF.

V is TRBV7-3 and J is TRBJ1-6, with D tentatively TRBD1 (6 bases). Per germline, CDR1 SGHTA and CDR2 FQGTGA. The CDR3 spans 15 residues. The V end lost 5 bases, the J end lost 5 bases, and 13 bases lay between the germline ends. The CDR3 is CASSAQGHNNSPLHF. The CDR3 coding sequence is TGTGCCAGCAGCGCCCAGGGACATAATAATTCACCCCTCCACTTT.

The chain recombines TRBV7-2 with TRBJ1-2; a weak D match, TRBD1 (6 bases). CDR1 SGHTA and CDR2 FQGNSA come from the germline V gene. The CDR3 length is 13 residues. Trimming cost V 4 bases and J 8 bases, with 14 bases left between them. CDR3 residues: CASSSPTGAGYTF. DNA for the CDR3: TGTGCCAGCAGCTCCCCGACAGGCGCGGGCTACACCTTC.